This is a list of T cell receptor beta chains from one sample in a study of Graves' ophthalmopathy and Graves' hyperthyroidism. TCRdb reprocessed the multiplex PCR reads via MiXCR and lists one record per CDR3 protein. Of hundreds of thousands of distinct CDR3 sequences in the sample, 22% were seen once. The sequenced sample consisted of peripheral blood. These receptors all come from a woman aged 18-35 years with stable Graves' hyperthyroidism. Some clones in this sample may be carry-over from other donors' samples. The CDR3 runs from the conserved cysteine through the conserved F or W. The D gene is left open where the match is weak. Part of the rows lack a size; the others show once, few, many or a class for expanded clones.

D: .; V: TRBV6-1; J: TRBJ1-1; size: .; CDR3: CASEWTEAFF; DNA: TGTGCCAGCGAATGGACTGAAGCTTTCTTT
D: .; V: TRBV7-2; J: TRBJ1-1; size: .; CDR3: CASSSRWGAYTEAFF; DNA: TGTGCCAGCAGCTCCCGTTGGGGGGCCTACACTGAAGCTTTCTTT
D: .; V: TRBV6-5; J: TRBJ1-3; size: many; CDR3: CASRPSAGSGNTIYF; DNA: TGTGCCAGCAGACCCTCGGCGGGATCTGGAAACACCATATATTTT
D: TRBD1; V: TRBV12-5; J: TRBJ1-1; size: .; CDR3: CASGWVLGQGFNTEAFF; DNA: TGTGCTAGTGGTTGGGTGTTGGGACAGGGTTTTAACACTGAAGCTTTCTTT
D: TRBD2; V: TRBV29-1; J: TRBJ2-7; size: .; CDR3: CSVAASGYEQYF; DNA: TGCAGCGTTGCGGCTAGCGGCTACGAGCAGTACTTC
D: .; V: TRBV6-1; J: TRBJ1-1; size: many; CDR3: CASRPQGWGTEAFF; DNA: TGTGCCAGCAGACCACAGGGTTGGGGCACTGAAGCTTTCTTT
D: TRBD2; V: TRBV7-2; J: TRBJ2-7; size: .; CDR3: CASSLQAGGRHEQYF; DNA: TGTGCCAGCAGCTTACAAGCGGGGGGCAGACACGAGCAGTACTTC
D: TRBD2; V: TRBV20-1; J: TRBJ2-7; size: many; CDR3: CSVKTSGSPEQYF; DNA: TGCAGTGTCAAAACTAGCGGGAGTCCCGAGCAGTACTTC
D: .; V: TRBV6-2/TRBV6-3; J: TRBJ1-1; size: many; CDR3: CASSYERREGNTEAFF; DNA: TGTGCCAGCAGTTACGAAAGGAGGGAAGGGAACACTGAAGCTTTCTTT
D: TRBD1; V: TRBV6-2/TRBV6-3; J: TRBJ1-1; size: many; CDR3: CASSRWTGGVTEAFF; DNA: TGTGCCAGCAGTCGTTGGACAGGGGGAGTTACTGAAGCTTTCTTT
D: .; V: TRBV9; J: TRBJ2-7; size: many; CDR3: CASSPPGGTSYEQYF; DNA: TGTGCCAGCAGCCCCCCCGGCGGGACCTCCTACGAGCAGTACTTC
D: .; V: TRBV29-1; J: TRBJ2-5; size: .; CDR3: CSVAHVRGETQYF; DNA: TGCAGCGTTGCTCACGTCCGGGGGGAGACCCAGTACTTC
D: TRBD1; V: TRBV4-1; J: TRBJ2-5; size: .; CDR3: CASSQGAGQGQETQYF; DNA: TGCGCCAGCAGCCAAGGTGCGGGACAGGGTCAAGAGACCCAGTACTTC
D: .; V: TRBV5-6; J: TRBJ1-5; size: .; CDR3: CASSFNEGQPQHF; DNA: TGTGCCAGCAGCTTTAATGAAGGTCAGCCCCAGCATTTT
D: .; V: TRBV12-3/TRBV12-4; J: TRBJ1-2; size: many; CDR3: CASKGSAGYTF; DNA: TGTGCCAGCAAGGGGAGCGCTGGCTACACCTTC
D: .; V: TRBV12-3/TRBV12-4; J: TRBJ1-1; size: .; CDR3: CASKTGPTEAFF; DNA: TGTGCCAGCAAAACGGGACCCACTGAAGCTTTCTTT
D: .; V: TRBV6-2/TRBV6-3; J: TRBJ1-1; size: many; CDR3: CASSYVGEVMNTEAFF; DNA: TGTGCCAGCAGTTACGTTGGGGAAGTGATGAACACTGAAGCTTTCTTT
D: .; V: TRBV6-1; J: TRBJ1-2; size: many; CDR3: CASSERLHGYTF; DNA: TGTGCCAGCAGTGAGAGACTTCATGGCTACACCTTC
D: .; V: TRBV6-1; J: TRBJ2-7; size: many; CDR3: CASSGQATYEQYF; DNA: TGTGCCAGCAGTGGACAGGCAACCTACGAGCAGTACTTC
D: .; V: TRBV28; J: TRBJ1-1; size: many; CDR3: CASSFGTGTEAFF; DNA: TGTGCCAGCAGTTTTGGTACGGGCACTGAAGCTTTCTTT
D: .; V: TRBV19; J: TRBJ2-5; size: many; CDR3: CASSKSHQETQYF; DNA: TGTGCCAGTAGTAAGAGCCATCAAGAGACCCAGTACTTC
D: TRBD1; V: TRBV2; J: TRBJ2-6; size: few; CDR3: CASTYRGTQPGANVLTF; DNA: TGTGCCAGCACCTACAGGGGAACCCAGCCTGGGGCCAACGTCCTGACTTTC
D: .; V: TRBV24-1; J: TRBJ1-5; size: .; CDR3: CATIRGKNQPQHF; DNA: TGTGCCACCATAAGAGGGAAGAATCAGCCCCAGCATTTT
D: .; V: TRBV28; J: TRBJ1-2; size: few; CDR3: CASSSVLDYGYTF; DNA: TGTGCCAGCAGCTCCGTGCTCGACTATGGCTACACCTTC
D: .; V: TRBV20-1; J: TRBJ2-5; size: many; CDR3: CSAPLLLQETQYF; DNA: TGCAGTGCACCCTTGCTTCTTCAAGAGACCCAGTACTTC
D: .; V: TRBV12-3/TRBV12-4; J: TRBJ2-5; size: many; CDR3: CASSTQGWGQETQYF; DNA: TGTGCCAGCAGTACACAGGGTTGGGGCCAAGAGACCCAGTACTTC
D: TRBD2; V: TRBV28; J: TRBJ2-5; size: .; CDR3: CASSLSSGRETQYF; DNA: TGTGCCAGCAGTCTGAGTAGCGGGAGGGAGACCCAGTACTTC
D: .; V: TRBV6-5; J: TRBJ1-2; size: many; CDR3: CASSYSRGVDGYTF; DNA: TGTGCCAGCAGTTACTCGAGGGGCGTGGATGGCTACACCTTC
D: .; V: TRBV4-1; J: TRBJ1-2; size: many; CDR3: CASSPQQGDNYGYTF; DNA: TGCGCCAGCAGCCCACAACAGGGAGATAACTATGGCTACACCTTC
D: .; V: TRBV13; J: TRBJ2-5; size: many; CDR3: CASSSGDSPQETQYF; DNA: TGTGCCAGCAGCTCGGGAGACAGTCCTCAAGAGACCCAGTACTTC
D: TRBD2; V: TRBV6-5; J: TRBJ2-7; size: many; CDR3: CASSYFAGGSYEQYF; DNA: TGTGCCAGCAGTTACTTCGCGGGGGGTTCCTACGAGCAGTACTTC
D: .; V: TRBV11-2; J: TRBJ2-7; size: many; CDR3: CASSLRGGTYEQYF; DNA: TGTGCCAGCAGCTTACGTGGGGGTACCTACGAGCAGTACTTC
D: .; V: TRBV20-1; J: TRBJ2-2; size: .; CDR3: CSARELATNTGELFF; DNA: TGCAGTGCTAGAGAGCTAGCGACTAACACCGGGGAGCTGTTTTTT
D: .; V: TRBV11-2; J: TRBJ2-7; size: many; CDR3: CASSLGMGTTYEQYF; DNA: TGTGCCAGCAGCTTAGGGATGGGTACAACCTACGAGCAGTACTTC
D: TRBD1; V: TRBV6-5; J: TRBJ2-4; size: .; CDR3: CASSYSGTGLGNIQYF; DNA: TGTGCCAGCAGTTACTCGGGGACAGGCCTTGGCAACATTCAGTACTTC
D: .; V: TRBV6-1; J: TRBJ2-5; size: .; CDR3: CATRHPGQGETQYF; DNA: TGTGCCACCCGACACCCGGGACAAGGAGAGACCCAGTACTTC
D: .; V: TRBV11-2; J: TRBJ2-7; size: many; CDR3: CASSPRGTKSSYEQYF; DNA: TGTGCCAGCAGCCCTAGGGGGACAAAGAGCTCCTACGAGCAGTACTTC
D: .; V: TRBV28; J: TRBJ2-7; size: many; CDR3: CASSLPPSWSWATYEQYF; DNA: TGTGCCAGCAGTTTACCCCCCTCGTGGAGTTGGGCTACCTACGAGCAGTACTTC
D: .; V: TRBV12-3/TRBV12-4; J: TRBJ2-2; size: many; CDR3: CASTNPQGGTGELFF; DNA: TGTGCCAGCACCAACCCCCAGGGGGGCACCGGGGAGCTGTTTTTT
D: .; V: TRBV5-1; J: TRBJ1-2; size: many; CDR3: CASSFGQADGYTF; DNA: TGCGCCAGCAGCTTTGGCCAGGCTGATGGCTACACCTTC
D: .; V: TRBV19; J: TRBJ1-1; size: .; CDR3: CASSWSLRGMNTEAFF; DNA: TGTGCCAGTAGTTGGTCCCTCCGAGGCATGAACACTGAAGCTTTCTTT
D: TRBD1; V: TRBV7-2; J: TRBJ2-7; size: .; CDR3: CASSLRDRGRVEQYF; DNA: TGTGCCAGCAGCTTACGGGACAGGGGGCGGGTCGAGCAGTACTTC
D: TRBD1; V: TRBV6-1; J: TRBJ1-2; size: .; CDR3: CASRLGQGIYGYTF; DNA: TGTGCCAGCAGACTGGGACAGGGTATCTATGGCTACACCTTC
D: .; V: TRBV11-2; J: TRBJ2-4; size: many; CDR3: CASSLQRAKNIQYF; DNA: TGTGCCAGCAGCTTACAGAGAGCCAAAAACATTCAGTACTTC
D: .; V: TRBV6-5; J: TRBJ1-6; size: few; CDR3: CASRQLAPDKVHF; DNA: TGTGCCAGCAGACAGTTAGCGCCCGATAAGGTCCACTTT
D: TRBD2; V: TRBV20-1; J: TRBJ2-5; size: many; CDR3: CSSGGETQYF; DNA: TGCAGTTCGGGGGGTGAGACCCAGTACTTC